This T cell receptor (beta chain) was captured in a study of lymphopenia after photon versus proton radiotherapy (dated by TCRdb to the late 2010s). For the wider study: Photon and proton radiation therapy were compared by the study for their immunological effects in patients with gastrointestinal tumors who developed high-grade lymphopenia. The study was designed to characterize how the impact on the immune system differs between the two radiation modalities. A cohort of some 20 patients with gastrointestinal tumors who received either photon or proton therapy and subsequently developed lymphopenia was included.

In regard to this clone: This receptor's antigen is unknown. Base quality data are lacking; no much larger clone is found one base away.

Paper-wide results and their limitations: Proton-treated patients stayed relatively stable during treatment, while photon-treated patients lost naive T cells and TCR diversity and gained effector/memory populations. Among patients across the cohort who died, overall survival time showed an inverse correlation with a larger post-nadir drop in TCR diversity. The survival association was assessed only in patients who died, and better survival with proton therapy was presented by the authors as a possibility rather than a demonstrated result. Once the lymphocyte count had reached its nadir, the repertoires of photon-treated patients showed oligoclonal expansion, particularly of CD8+ Temra cells, and this expansion drove the decline in diversity.

The germline V gene specifies KGHSH as CDR1 and LQKENI as CDR2. Ends trimmed: V by 4 bases, J by 6 bases; bases unmatched to a gene: 8. The CDR3 covers 16 residues, taking in both the cysteine and the phenylalanine. Just the 48-base CDR3 DNA is kept, in frame starting at base 1. Libraries were made using the immunoSEQ multiplex PCR assay. T cell repertoires were profiled with deep sequencing of rearranged TCR beta loci together with multiparametric flow cytometry. As stored in TCRdb, this immuneACCESS dataset retains in-frame rearrangements with V and J assigned. A fraction of the clones does not appear; measured against another copy, unresolved V genes explain less than half of the discrepancy, and the remainder lacks a known reason. In all, the sample holds 28,000 or so clones, and 85% to 90% of those were seen once. Of the sample, 5.2% is held by the ten largest clones.

This sequence originates from a man aged 25-45 years with gastric cancer. The rearranged chain carries TRBV18 and TRBJ2-7; 14 central nucleotides agree with TRBD2. The sample here was peripheral blood, taken from a patient treated with photon-based radiotherapy. Here is the DNA: TGTGCCAGCTCACATGAGGGACTAGCGGGAGCTAGCGAGCAGTACTTC. Its translation reads: CASSHEGLAGASEQYF.